Below are 29 T cell receptor beta chains sequenced from a single sample in a study of cytomegalovirus exposure and HLA in healthy donors. Sequencing was performed with immunoSEQ multiplex PCR; in TCRdb, only in-frame clones are kept and a portion is missing. In the table there are 150,000 to 200,000 clones, more than 75% of which are singletons. Sequencing was done on a sample of PBMCs. These receptors came from a man younger than 35 in good health and CMV-seropositive.

This clone was recorded only once. This chain connects TRBV6-1 to TRBJ2-2; 7 bases are a match to TRBD2. The CDR3 sequence is 14 residues long. Germline V gene lookup returns CDR1 MNHNS and CDR2 SASEGT. After removal of 11 bases from V and 4 bases from J, the junction contained 10 bases not matched to a gene. The chain's CDR3 is CAFSRDYSTGELFF. The CDR3, as DNA: TGTGCCTTTTCCCGGGACTATAGCACCGGGGAGCTGTTTTTT.

This sequence joins TRBV30 and TRBJ2-5, with D possibly matching TRBD2 (7 bases). Germline CDR1 and CDR2: GTSNPN and SVGIG (reference sequence). V gave up 0 bases and J gave up 4 bases, with 15 bases separating them. The CDR3 covers 15 residues. The CDR3 region has the DNA TGTGCCTGGAGTGTAGGGGGGGCACGGGGAGAGACCCAGTACTTC. It translates to CAWSVGGARGETQYF.

V gene TRBV15 combines with J gene TRBJ2-7; 7 positions match TRBD1. The CDR3 length is 16 residues. Germline V gives CDR1 LNHNV, CDR2 YYDKDF (reference sequence). V lost 3 bases and J lost 3; bases outside the gene matches: 11. CDR3 amino acids: CATSRGVGTADYEQYF. In DNA form, the CDR3 reads TGTGCCACCAGCAGGGGGGTGGGGACAGCAGACTACGAGCAGTACTTC.

The chain joins TRBV7-9 to TRBJ2-7; 9 bases line up with TRBD1. The trim removed 4 bases at V and 2 bases at J, leaving 6 bases unmatched. This CDR3 has 15 residues. Per the germline V gene, CDR1 is SEHNR and CDR2 is FQNEAQ (reference sequence). This CDR3 reads CASSSLRDRAYEQYF. The CDR3 DNA follows: TGTGCCAGCAGCTCCCTCCGGGACAGGGCCTACGAGCAGTACTTC.

V usage is TRBV2 and J usage is TRBJ2-7; 11 bases are shared with TRBD2. The CDR3 covers 22 residues. The ends lost 6 bases at V and 3 bases at J; junction bases unmatched: 28. Germline V gene sequence: CDR1 SNHLY, CDR2 FYNNEI. This CDR3 reads CASSGRADPSIAKTSGDYEQYF. DNA for the CDR3: TGTGCCAGCAGCGGGCGGGCGGACCCCTCCATAGCGAAGACTAGCGGGGACTACGAGCAGTACTTC.

J is TRBJ2-1 and V is TRBV6-4; weak D call: TRBD2 (6 bases). The CDR3 sequence is 15 residues long. The V end was cut by 4 bases, the J end by 8 bases, with 18 bases between. CDR1 is MRHNA, CDR2 SNTAGT, per germline. CDR3 loop: CASSGDYGSGDEQFF. The CDR3 coding sequence is TGTGCCAGCAGTGGAGATTACGGGAGTGGGGATGAGCAGTTCTTC.

The chain uses TRBV23-1 and TRBJ2-2, with unresolved D. TRBV23-1 is an ORF, and what it does is uncertain. Trimming pared 0 bases from V and 0 bases from J, leaving 5 bases between. CDR3 size: 15 residues. CDR3 protein: CASSQSTTNTGELFF. The DNA for the CDR3 is TGCGCCAGCAGTCAATCAACAACGAACACCGGGGAGCTGTTTTTT.

The chain uses TRBV19 and TRBJ1-2; 9 bases match TRBD1. Germline V gene sequence: CDR1 LNHDA, CDR2 SQIVND (reference sequence). This CDR3 is 15 amino acids long. V shed 5 bases, J shed 4 bases, and the junction held 8 bases outside the gene matches. The CDR3 DNA is TGTGCCAGTAGTGTACCCCCGGGACAGGGCTATGGCTACACCTTC. Translated: CASSVPPGQGYGYTF.

This chain links TRBV7-3 with TRBJ2-2; 11 positions match TRBD2. This CDR3 region has 16 residues. CDR1 is SGHTA and CDR2 is FQGTGA in the germline V gene. V shed 5 bases, J shed 5 bases, and the junction held 7 bases outside the gene matches. CDR3 sequence: CASSLLAGGGTGELFF. DNA for the CDR3: TGTGCCAGCAGCCTTCTAGCGGGGGGCGGGACCGGGGAGCTGTTTTTT. Looking up the rest from reference TRBV7-3 and TRBJ2-2 gives the full variable domain: GAGVSQTPSNKVTEKGKYVELRCDPISGHTALYWYRQSLGQGPEFLIYFQGTGAADDSGLPNDRFFAVRPEGSVSTLKIQRTERGDSAVYLCASSLLAGGGTGELFFGEGSRLTVL.

In its sample, this clone was seen once. The rearrangement uses TRBV2 and TRBJ2-5, with a possible D match to TRBD2 (6 bases). CDR1 and CDR2 from the germline V gene are SNHLY and FYNNEI. The CDR3 is 13 amino acids. Trimming stripped 4 bases from V and 6 bases from J, with 12 bases between. This CDR3 is CASSGRDFKTQYF. The DNA of the CDR3 is TGTGCCAGCAGTGGGAGGGACTTTAAGACCCAGTACTTC.

The genes are TRBV21-1 and TRBJ2-7; TRBD1, the table's D call, was not compared with the DNA. TRBV21-1 is an annotated pseudogene. The CDR3 sequence is 17 residues long. CDR3 loop: CASSKARVPWGSYEQYF. CDR3 in DNA: TGTGCCAGCAGCAAAGCCAGGGTGCCTTGGGGCTCCTACGAGCAGTACTTC.

This clone was found a few times. The V gene is TRBV4-2, the J gene TRBJ1-2; tentative D call: TRBD1 (5 bases). The CDR3 length is 13 residues. The germline V gene has CDR1 LGHNA and CDR2 YNFKEQ. The V and J ends lost 1 base and 2 bases respectively, with 5 bases between them. Written as DNA, the CDR3 is TGTGCCAGCAGCCAAGGACAGAACTATGGCTACACCTTC. This translates into CASSQGQNYGYTF.

The V and J genes are TRBV6-1 and TRBJ2-4, with 9 positions matching TRBD1. This CDR3 is 15 amino acids long. The germline CDR1 and CDR2 sequences are MNHNS and SASEGT. Losses at the gene ends were 5 bases for V and 7 bases for J; bases not matched to a gene: 9. The CDR3 loop is CASSPGTGTRNIQYF. CDR3 in DNA: TGTGCCAGCAGTCCCGGGACAGGGACGAGGAACATTCAGTACTTC.

J is TRBJ2-5 and V is TRBV19; 7 nucleotides line up with TRBD1. The CDR3 sequence is 15 residues long. Germline CDR1 and CDR2: LNHDA and SQIVND (reference sequence). V was clipped by 5 bases and J by 9 bases; unmatched bases: 15. The CDR3: CASSSGQYSRVAQYF. DNA of the CDR3: TGTGCCAGTAGTTCGGGACAGTACTCAAGAGTCGCCCAGTACTTC.

The V gene is TRBV19, the J gene TRBJ2-1; 10 bases align to TRBD2. The germline gives CDR1 LNHDA, CDR2 SQIVND (reference sequence). There are 15 residues in the CDR3. J was trimmed by 7 bases and V by 7 bases; bases with no gene match: 10. For the CDR3, the DNA is TGTGCCAGTACCGCAGCGGGGGGGCTAAGTAATGAGCAGTTCTTC. It codes for CASTAAGGLSNEQFF.

The rearrangement joins TRBV19 to TRBJ1-5, with D maybe TRBD1 (5 bases). This CDR3 spans 12 amino acids. V dropped 9 bases and J dropped 11 bases, with 17 bases sitting between them. Germline V gene lookup returns CDR1 LNHDA and CDR2 SQIVND (reference sequence). As DNA, the CDR3 is TGTGCCAGCGGGGAGGGGTGGACTGCCCAGCATTTT. Its translation is CASGEGWTAQHF.

This clone was found a few times. The chain links TRBV5-6 to TRBJ1-2; D is perhaps TRBD1 (6 bases). The CDR3 length is 15 residues. V was cut by 3 bases and J by 5 bases, with 17 bases left in between. The germline V gene has CDR1 SGHDT and CDR2 YYEEEE. CDR3 DNA: TGTGCCAGCAGCTGGGGCGTATCAGGGGCTTATGGCTACACCTTC. Its protein is CASSWGVSGAYGYTF.

This chain links TRBV9 with TRBJ1-3, with D unresolved. The germline gives CDR1 SGDLS, CDR2 YYNGEE. This CDR3 comprises 13 residues. V dropped 3 bases and J dropped 0 bases, with 4 bases sitting between them. This CDR3 is CASSESSGNTIYF. CDR3 in DNA: TGTGCCAGCAGCGAGAGCTCTGGAAACACCATATATTTT. Full variable domain (remainder filled in from reference TRBV9 and TRBJ1-3): DSGVTQTPKHLITATGQRVTLRCSPRSGDLSVYWYQQSLDQGLQFLIQYYNGEERAKGNILERFSAQQFPDLHSELNLSSLELGDSALYFCASSESSGNTIYFGEGSWLTVV.

This clone was counted once. The genes are TRBV6-5 and TRBJ2-7; TRBD1 aligns across 9 bases. There are 16 residues in the CDR3. With 2 bases clipped from V and 2 bases from J, the junction kept 7 bases outside the gene matches. Germline CDR1 reads MNHEY; CDR2 reads SVGAGI. The CDR3 sequence: CASSYHRDRVTYEQYF. Written as DNA, the CDR3 is TGTGCCAGCAGTTACCACCGGGACAGGGTGACCTACGAGCAGTACTTC.

The genes are TRBV5-4 and TRBJ2-5; possible D gene TRBD1, 5 bases. The CDR3 runs 20 residues. The V gene's germline CDR1 is SGHNT and CDR2 YYREEE (reference sequence). V lost 1 base and J 5 bases, leaving 30 bases between the germline ends. CDR3 in DNA: TGTGCCAGCAGCTTGCAAAGGGGCAGGGAAGGTCCTAATAGGTGGGAGACCCAGTACTTC. It encodes CASSLQRGREGPNRWETQYF.

The chain has TRBV7-6 and TRBJ1-2; a possible D gene is TRBD1 (6 bases). CDR3 size: 13 residues. V was trimmed by 0 bases and J by 5 bases, leaving 7 bases between them. Looked up from germline, CDR1 is SGHVS and CDR2 is FNYEAQ. For the CDR3, the DNA is TGTGCCAGCAGCTTAGCGAGGGGGTATGGCTACACCTTC. It is translated as CASSLARGYGYTF. The whole variable domain, remainder taken from reference TRBV7-6 and TRBJ1-2, is GAGVSQSPRYKVTKRGQDVALRCDPISGHVSLYWYRQALGQGPEFLTYFNYEAQQDKSGLPNDRFSAERPEGSISTLTIQRTEQRDSAMYRCASSLARGYGYTFGSGTRLTVV.

J is TRBJ2-1 and V is TRBV9; 8 nucleotides agree with TRBD2. CDR1 is SGDLS and CDR2 is YYNGEE in the germline V gene. The CDR3 has 13 residues. The junction had 8 bases not matched to a gene; V was cut back by 3 bases and J by 12 bases. CDR3 residues: CASSGRGGPSQFF. In nucleotides, the CDR3 is TGTGCCAGCAGCGGCCGGGGGGGCCCATCGCAGTTCTTC. Complete variable domain (other parts from reference TRBV9 and TRBJ2-1): DSGVTQTPKHLITATGQRVTLRCSPRSGDLSVYWYQQSLDQGLQFLIQYYNGEERAKGNILERFSAQQFPDLHSELNLSSLELGDSALYFCASSGRGGPSQFFGPGTRLTVL.

Here the CDR3 reads CASSLGGLANEQFF. The CDR3 coding sequence is TGTGCCAGCTCCCTCGGGGGGCTCGCTAATGAGCAGTTCTTC. The rearrangement uses TRBV7-9 and TRBJ2-1, with a possible D match to TRBD2 (7 bases). The CDR3 contains 14 residues. Trimming took 8 bases from V and 7 from J, leaving 18 bases between them. CDR1 is SEHNR, CDR2 FQNEAQ, per germline (reference sequence).

This chain joins TRBV18 and TRBJ2-7; D gene uncertain. CDR1 and CDR2 (germline): KGHSH, LQKENI. The V end was cut by 3 bases, the J end by 4 bases, with 4 bases between. The CDR3 runs to 11 residues. The CDR3 loop reads CASSPLYEQYF. The DNA of the CDR3 is TGTGCCAGCTCACCTCTTTACGAGCAGTACTTC.

This clone was observed a single time. This sequence joins TRBV6-5 and TRBJ1-1; possibly TRBD1 for D (5 bases). V gave up 0 bases and J gave up 5 bases, with 13 bases separating them. CDR1 MNHEY and CDR2 SVGAGI come from the germline V gene. The CDR3 contains 15 residues. CDR3 DNA: TGTGCCAGCAGTTACTCTCCTGGAGGGGAGACTGAAGCTTTCTTT. It specifies CASSYSPGGETEAFF.

This clone was observed a few times. This rearrangement joins TRBV28 to TRBJ1-2; D may be TRBD1 (5 bases). The length of the CDR3 is 14 residues. CDR1 is MDHEN, CDR2 SYDVKM, per germline. V lost 3 bases, J lost 6 bases, and 14 bases lay in between. The DNA for the CDR3 is TGTGCCAGCAGTTTTACCTCGGGGGGGGATGGCTACACCTTC. It is translated as CASSFTSGGDGYTF.

A few counts support this clone. Mismatch with germline at one junction end may stem from a read error. V usage is TRBV4-2 and J usage is TRBJ2-5; the D gene is possibly TRBD2 (5 bases). Germline V gives CDR1 LGHNA, CDR2 YNFKEQ. The CDR3 spans 12 residues. CDR3 DNA: TGTGCCAGCAGCCAAGCAGGAGGACCCATGGACTTC. This codes for CASSQAGGPMDF.

The gene calls are TRBV4-1 and TRBJ1-4; TRBD1 matches 8 bases. This CDR3 spans 17 amino acids. The V gene's germline CDR1 is MGHRA and CDR2 YSYEKL. V dropped 4 bases and J dropped 8; count of bases not matched to a gene: 15. CDR3 DNA: TGCGCCAGCAGCCCGCTCAACCTGGGACAGGAGAACGAAAAACTGTTTTTT. It specifies CASSPLNLGQENEKLFF.

The chain has TRBV7-9 and TRBJ2-1, with D maybe TRBD2 (6 bases). CDR1 is SEHNR and CDR2 is FQNEAQ in the germline V gene (reference sequence). The CDR3 extends over 17 amino acids. V lost 5 bases to trimming and J lost 0 bases, with 17 bases between them. CDR3 DNA sequence: TGTGCCAGCAGCCTCCGACCTACTAGCAGCTCCTACAATGAGCAGTTCTTC. The encoded protein is CASSLRPTSSSYNEQFF.